The 14 T cell receptor beta chains in this list originate from one sample, sequenced in a study of molecular identifiers for immune sequencing clone quantification. TCRdb re-analysed the PCR reads in MiXCR, keeping a single row per CDR3 protein. The sample carries 300,000 to 350,000 distinct CDR3 sequences, around a fifth recorded once. The sample taken for sequencing was naive CD8+ T cells from blood, with Jurkat cell RNA spiked in. Regarding subset: FACS-sorted CD8+CD4-CCR7+CD45RA+ naive T cells. The receptors derive from a human donor in good health. Some libraries in this study had Jurkat cell RNA spiked in.

This clonotype came up a few times. The chain employs TRBV30 and TRBJ2-7; TRBD1 matches 9 bases. There are 15 residues in the CDR3. V gave up 2 bases and J gave up 7 bases; unmatched junction bases: 12. In germline, CDR1 is GTSNPN, CDR2 SVGIG (reference sequence). The CDR3, as DNA: TGTGCCTGGAGTCTACCCCCCGGGACAGGGCGAGAGCAGTACTTC. Translated: CAWSLPPGTGREQYF.

This clonotype has just a few counts. The chain has TRBV4-3 and TRBJ1-5; 12 bases agree with TRBD1. This CDR3 region has 20 residues. From germline, CDR1 is LGHNA and CDR2 YSLEER. V gave up 1 base and J gave up 9 bases; unmatched junction bases: 19. CDR3 protein: CASSQGGYGTGGSRAGPQHF. The CDR3 coding sequence is TGCGCCAGCAGCCAAGGGGGATACGGGACAGGGGGCTCCCGGGCCGGGCCCCAGCATTTT.

This clonotype was seen a handful of times. The chain combines TRBV4-3 with TRBJ2-7, with D possibly being TRBD2 (6 bases). The CDR3 is 15 amino acids. Germline-derived CDR1 and CDR2 are LGHNA and YSLEER. V was pared by 4 bases and J by 2 bases, with 15 bases between. Here the CDR3 DNA reads TGCGCCAGCAGCCCTATAGCGGAAACTACCTACGAGCAGTACTTC. Translated, it gives CASSPIAETTYEQYF.

Concerning this clonotype: A much larger clone differs from this one at a single base, so this may be a read error. The CDR3 does not close with the conserved phenylalanine or tryptophan, likely indicating a read error. The V call is TRBV28, the J call TRBJ2-3, with D tentatively TRBD1 (6 bases). The CDR3 spans 15 residues. The ends were cut back, 2 bases at V and 0 bases at J, with 9 bases in the middle. Germline CDR1 reads MDHEN; CDR2 reads SYDVKM. CDR3 nucleotides: TGTGCCAGCAGTTTAGGACAGACTAGCACAGATACGCAGTATTCT. Amino acids: CASSLGQTSTDTQYS.

This clonotype has a count of ten or more. The chain recombines TRBV5-1 with TRBJ2-7; 7 bases are shared with TRBD1. CDR3 length: 14 residues. V was clipped by 2 bases and J by 3 bases; unmatched bases: 5. Germline V gives CDR1 SGHRS, CDR2 YFSETQ. The chain's CDR3 is CASSFEAGGYEQYF. CDR3 in DNA: TGCGCCAGCAGCTTTGAAGCAGGGGGCTACGAGCAGTACTTC.

Worth noting for this clonotype: Just one base apart from a much larger clone, this may be a read error. The chain combines TRBV24-1 with TRBJ2-7; possibly TRBD1 for D (5 bases). CDR3 length equals 14 residues. Germline V gives CDR1 KGHDR, CDR2 SFDVKD. CDR3 nucleotides: TGTACCACCAGTGATTCTGGGGCGTTTATGGGGCAGTACTTC. Residues: CTTSDSGAFMGQYF.

There are a few counts of this clonotype. This sequence joins TRBV7-9 and TRBJ2-3, with 11 bases matching TRBD1. The junction had 7 bases not matched to a gene; V was cut back by 5 bases and J by 3 bases. The length of the CDR3 is 16 residues. CDR1 and CDR2 from the germline V gene are SEHNR and FQNEAQ (reference sequence). The CDR3 is CASSLGQGARTDTQYF. The CDR3 DNA follows: TGTGCCAGCAGCCTAGGACAGGGGGCTAGGACAGATACGCAGTATTTT.

This clonotype was found a few times. This rearrangement joins TRBV4-3 to TRBJ2-7; TRBD1 matches at 7 bases. Germline trimming cut 4 bases from V and 5 bases from J; bases unmatched to any gene: 11. The CDR3 consists of 15 residues. Germline values: CDR1 LGHNA, CDR2 YSLEER. The CDR3 spells CASSPVETGSDEQYF. DNA for the CDR3: TGCGCCAGCAGCCCGGTGGAGACAGGGTCCGACGAGCAGTACTTC.

This clonotype was seen at least ten times. V is TRBV14 and J is TRBJ2-5; 8 nucleotides line up with TRBD1. Germline trimming cut 2 bases from V and 2 bases from J; bases unmatched to any gene: 1. The CDR3 loop spans 14 amino acids. Germline V CDR1 and CDR2: SGHDN, FVKESK. The CDR3 protein is CASSQWTGQETQYF. DNA for the CDR3: TGTGCCAGCAGCCAATGGACAGGGCAAGAGACCCAGTACTTC.

This clonotype was seen more than once but under ten times. The chain is built from TRBV20-1 and TRBJ2-4; 7 bases map to TRBD1. V trimming: 0 bases; J trimming: 6 bases; junction bases outside the gene matches: 2. The CDR3 is 13 amino acids. Germline V lookup: CDR1 DFQATT, CDR2 SNEGSKA (reference sequence). This chain's CDR3 is CSARDRDRNIQYF. The CDR3 DNA reads TGCAGTGCTAGAGACCGGGACAGAAACATTCAGTACTTC.

This clonotype was seen at least ten times. The rearrangement uses TRBV27 and TRBJ1-5, with D possibly matching TRBD1 (5 bases). Germline-derived CDR1 and CDR2 are MNHEY and SMNVEV (reference sequence). Trimming stripped 4 bases from V and 3 bases from J, with 10 bases between. This CDR3 has 14 residues. In DNA, the CDR3 is TGTGCCAGCAGTTCATGGGACGCCAATCAGCCCCAGCATTTT. Translating gives CASSSWDANQPQHF.

As to this clonotype: This probably arose from a read error, given a far larger clone one base away. J is TRBJ2-7 and V is TRBV7-9; no clear D. The CDR3 extends over 13 amino acids. The germline CDR1 and CDR2 sequences are SEHNR and FQNEAQ (reference sequence). V was cut by 5 bases and J by 3 bases, with 11 bases left in between. In nucleotides, the CDR3 is TGTGCCAGCAGCCCGAGGCTAGGCTACGAGCAGTACTTC. Its protein is CASSPRLGYEQYF.

Notes on this clonotype: This clone may be a read error of a much larger clone one base away. This is likely a read error, given that the CDR3 carries no conserved phenylalanine or tryptophan at its end. The J gene is TRBJ1-2, the V gene TRBV19; D remains unclear. The CDR3 spans 13 residues. Trimming left V 0 bases short and J 3 bases short, with 5 bases between. Per germline, CDR1 LNHDA and CDR2 SQIVND (reference sequence). CDR3 in amino acids: CASSIDSYYGYTS. For the CDR3, the DNA is TGTGCCAGTAGTATAGACAGTTACTATGGCTACACCTCC.

On this clonotype itself: A much larger clone lies one base from this, so it may be a read error. CDR3 nucleotide sequence: TGTGCCAGCAGTTTCGGCCAGGGACCTATGAACGCTGAAGCTTTCTTT. Translation gives CASSFGQGPMNAEAFF. V usage is TRBV28 and J usage is TRBJ1-1, with D perhaps TRBD1 (5 bases). The CDR3 contains 16 residues. Germline CDR1 MDHEN, CDR2 SYDVKM.